The clone carrying this TCR beta chain appeared a few times. No antigen is known for it. The source of the sample is a study of regulatory T cells in long-lasting Graves disease. Combining iRepertoire HTBI primers with Arm-PCR of CDR3 regions, the authors built TCR beta libraries. TCRdb itself ran the multiplex PCR reads through MiXCR, one entry per CDR3 protein. The sample includes 550,000 to 600,000 distinct CDR3 sequences, 16% of them seen just once. Study results and limitations: Relative to new patients (966), persistent patients exhibited greater sharing of public clonotypes (about 3,000).

Specified time point: newly diagnosed GD, antithyroid drugs for less than 3 months. PBMC-extracted RNA yielded the TCR library. As collected, the peripheral blood samples measured about 9.6 milliliters each and went into EDTA tubes. This same sample was also taken into another study, of T cells in Graves' hyperthyroidism and ophthalmopathy. That report notes: Subjects aged 18 to 65 presented with newly diagnosed hyperthyroidism of less than 2 months' duration. Uncontrolled infections, other autoimmune diseases, pregnancy or lactation led to exclusion of patients.

The sample was peripheral blood mononuclear cells (PBMCs), taken at new diagnosis, from a patient treated with antithyroid drugs. This sequence was found in a man aged 18 to 30 with Graves disease.

CDR3 sequence: CASSGTSGHTDTQYF. In DNA form, the CDR3 reads TGTGCCAGCAGCGGGACTAGCGGACACACAGATACGCAGTATTTT. V usage is TRBV11-3 and J usage is TRBJ2-3, with 11 bases that match TRBD2. Germline-derived CDR1 and CDR2 are SGHNT and YENEEA. This CDR3 contains 15 residues. V dropped 5 bases and J dropped 2; count of bases not matched to a gene: 3.